This T cell receptor beta chain was retrieved from a study of blood T cell repertoires in COVID-19. The CDR3 sequence is 14 residues long. The germline gives CDR1 KGHDR, CDR2 SFDVKD. V shed 1 base and J shed 4 bases, with 7 bases lying between them. Using immunoSEQ multiplex PCR, the repertoire was profiled, and TCRdb retains in-frame clones only, with some absent. The table lists under 350,000 clones, roughly 85% of them singletons, with roughly 4% in the top ten. Residents of approximately 25 US areas, aged roughly 18 to 89 years, made up the participants. Donors were grouped by their self-reported clinical history.

This TCR came from a woman between 40 and 50 years old with acute COVID-19. J is TRBJ1-5 and V is TRBV24-1; D is unclear. Sequencing was carried out using PBMCs or T cells enriched from blood (not recorded which). CDR3 DNA: TGTGCCACCAGTGATTTTAGGGAGAATCAGCCCCAGCATTTT. Translated, it gives CATSDFRENQPQHF.